This T cell receptor beta chain was captured in a study of T-cell memory formation after mild COVID-19. Study overall: Across donors, TCR clusters were largely donor specific. Study-wide points: The study found balanced CD4/CD8 in clones contracting day 15 to 85 and a CD4+ lean in later expanders. Researchers report contracting CD4+ clones mostly in CM and EM, with CD8+ clones in EMRA.

The CDR3 covers 9 residues. V lost 7 bases and J 10 bases, leaving 5 bases between the germline ends. CDR1 LNHNV and CDR2 YYDKDF come from the germline V gene (reference sequence). This clonotype was seen a handful of times. Its antigen is unknown. From the 5' RACE reads, TCRdb called clonotypes with MiXCR, one entry per CDR3 protein. The table shows roughly 610,000 distinct CDR3 sequences, with approximately 15% occurring only once. This chain uses TRBV15 with TRBJ2-1; D remains ambiguous. The sequencing sample was made of PBMCs or a T cell subset sorted from them (not recorded which). The receptor's source is an adult woman who had mild COVID-19 (a few samples of this study predate the infection). Cell type and time point are not known. The CDR3 bases are TGTGCCACCACGTGGGAGCAGTTCTTC. Protein: CATTWEQFF.